This paragraph reports one TCR beta chain. Germline CDR1 LGHNA, CDR2 YSLEER. Trimming at V came to 0 bases and at J to 4 bases, leaving 8 bases not matched to a gene. The length of the CDR3 is 18 residues. Produced via immunoSEQ multiplex PCR; TCRdb's table is partial and in-frame only. The table has 200,000 to 250,000 clones, roughly 84% seen once. The entry originates in a study of blood T cell repertoires in COVID-19. This sequence was found in a woman in her 40s who had recovered from COVID-19. Sequences were obtained from PBMCs or T cells enriched from blood (not recorded which). The chain employs TRBV4-3 and TRBJ2-2; TRBD2 matches 10 bases. The DNA for the CDR3 is TGCGCCAGCAGCCAAGATAGTACGGGACTAGCGATCACCGGGGAGCTGTTTTTT. Translation: CASSQDSTGLAITGELFF.